The 18 T cell receptor beta chains reported below all come from one sample, sequenced in a study of T cell responses to AZD1222 COVID-19 vaccine (TCRdb year 2021). Library method: the immunoSEQ multiplex PCR assay. What TCRdb holds here is the immuneACCESS table cut down to in-frame rearrangements. Part of the clones is not present; checked against another copy, under half of the missing clones reflect an unresolved V gene, and the others are unexplained. The sample includes about 120,000 clones, with 85% to 90% observed a single time. Less than 3.5% of the sample belongs to the ten largest clones. What this sample's time point label stands for: about 28 days (+/-7) after the second vaccine dose. The sequences come from peripheral blood, collected 28 days after the second AZD1222 dose. Receptors were obtained from an adult who received the AZD1222 COVID-19 vaccine.

Here the CDR3 DNA reads TGTGCCAGTGGAGGGTACACTGAAGCTTTCTTT. Its protein is CASGGYTEAFF. The chain employs TRBV19 and TRBJ1-1; D remains ambiguous. V was clipped by 8 bases and J by 3 bases, with 7 bases between them. Germline assignment: CDR1 LNHDA and CDR2 SQIVND (reference sequence). CDR3 length: 11 residues.

This clone was seen only a few times. The chain has TRBV3-1 (or the pseudogene TRBV3-2) and TRBJ1-1, with D unclear. V shed 3 bases and J shed 11 bases, with 16 bases lying between them. Germline assignment: CDR1 LGHDT and CDR2 YNNKEL (reference sequence). This CDR3 is built from 13 residues. The CDR3 reads CASSHTGVPRAFF. The CDR3 DNA reads as TGTGCCAGCAGCCATACCGGGGTCCCTCGGGCTTTCTTT.

The chain carries TRBV18 and TRBJ2-1; D might be TRBD1 or TRBD2, each matching 6 bases. V gave up 3 bases and J gave up 6 bases, with 18 bases separating them. The CDR3 covers 16 residues. Per germline, CDR1 KGHSH and CDR2 LQKENI. The chain's CDR3 is CASSPRRGTPSNEQFF. The CDR3 bases are TGTGCCAGCTCACCGAGGAGGGGGACGCCCAGCAATGAGCAGTTCTTC.

The V call is TRBV19, the J call TRBJ1-5, with TRBD1 matching 7 bases. This CDR3 comprises 15 residues. V dropped 6 bases and J dropped 1; count of bases not matched to a gene: 6. Germline CDR1 is LNHDA and CDR2 is SQIVND (reference sequence). DNA for the CDR3: TGTGCCAGTAGCTATTCACAGGGGAGCAATCAGCCCCAGCATTTT. Amino acid sequence: CASSYSQGSNQPQHF.

The CDR3 region is CASSLGGGAMRETQYF. The CDR3 bases are TGTGCCAGCAGCTTAGGAGGGGGGGCCATGAGAGAGACCCAGTACTTC. The chain is built from TRBV7-2 and TRBJ2-5; a possible D gene is TRBD2 (7 bases). The CDR3 is made up of 16 amino acids. Germline CDR1 SGHTA, CDR2 FQGNSA. V was cut by 1 base and J by 4 bases, with 16 bases left in between. Combining the CDR3 with reference TRBV7-2 and TRBJ2-5 gives the whole variable domain GAGVSQSPSNKVTEKGKDVELRCDPISGHTALYWYRQSLGQGLEFLIYFQGNSAPDKSGLPSDRFSAERTGGSVSTLTIQRTQQEDSAVYLCASSLGGGAMRETQYFGPGTRLLVL.

The chain carries TRBV18 and TRBJ2-7, with D possibly TRBD1 on 6 matching bases. The V gene's germline CDR1 is KGHSH and CDR2 LQKENI. V lost 1 base and J lost 3, with 13 bases in between. There are 15 residues in the CDR3. The CDR3 DNA reads TGTGCCAGCTCACCACAGCAGGACAGCCGCTACGAGCAGTACTTC. Protein: CASSPQQDSRYEQYF.

The chain has TRBV4-2 and TRBJ1-2, with 10 nucleotides matching TRBD1. The CDR3 has 15 amino acids. Germline V gene sequence: CDR1 LGHNA, CDR2 YNFKEQ. With 3 bases clipped from V and 4 bases from J, the junction kept 5 bases outside the gene matches. The CDR3 region has the DNA TGTGCCAGCAGCCAGACAGGGGGCATTTTCTATGGCTACACCTTC. Encoded protein: CASSQTGGIFYGYTF.

The DNA for the CDR3 is TGTGCTAGTGGTTTGGGGCCACTAGCGGGTAGCTACAATGAGCAGTTCTTC. The encoded protein is CASGLGPLAGSYNEQFF. This chain uses TRBV12-5 with TRBJ2-1, with 9 positions matching TRBD2. V was pared by 1 base and J by 3 bases, with 7 bases of the junction left unmatched. Germline lookup yields CDR1 LGHNT and CDR2 FRNRAP. The CDR3 length is 17 residues.

The CDR3 region is CASSSGQYQETQYF. The CDR3 region has the DNA TGCGCCAGCAGCTCTGGACAGTACCAAGAGACCCAGTACTTC. The V call is TRBV5-1, the J call TRBJ2-5, with D maybe TRBD1 (6 bases). The germline gives CDR1 SGHRS, CDR2 YFSETQ. The CDR3 sequence is 14 residues long. V lost 3 bases to trimming and J lost 0 bases, with 9 bases between them.

The gene calls are TRBV6-5 and TRBJ2-3, with D possibly matching TRBD2 (6 bases). Germline V gene data show CDR1 as MNHEY and CDR2 as SVGAGI. V gave up 6 bases and J gave up 4 bases, with 17 bases separating them. The CDR3 covers 15 residues. The CDR3 protein is CASRLQGGGADTQYF. The CDR3 nucleotides read TGTGCCAGCAGGCTGCAGGGTGGAGGGGCAGATACGCAGTATTTT.

The chain carries TRBV9 and TRBJ2-1; weak D call: TRBD2 (5 bases). The CDR3 runs 15 residues. Germline loops: CDR1 SGDLS, CDR2 YYNGEE. Trimming removed 3 bases at V and 10 bases at J, with 20 bases between. The CDR3 loop reads CASSARTGQHWEQFF. In DNA, the CDR3 is TGTGCCAGCAGCGCTAGGACTGGGCAGCACTGGGAGCAGTTCTTC.

The table lists this clone with a few counts. Other DNA sequences in the same sample also yield this CDR3. The V gene is TRBV27, the J gene TRBJ2-2; D gene unclear. The CDR3 length is 12 residues. With 3 bases removed from V and 4 bases from J, the gap between germline ends came to 3 bases. Germline V gene sequence: CDR1 MNHEY, CDR2 SMNVEV (reference sequence). The CDR3 DNA reads as TGTGCCAGCAGTTTGGGCACCGGGGAGCTGTTTTTT. Translation: CASSLGTGELFF.

The CDR3, as DNA: TGTGCCAGCAGACCCCTGGGGCACACTGAAGCTTTCTTT. It is translated as CASRPLGHTEAFF. The genes are TRBV7-9 and TRBJ1-1; TRBD1 might be the D (5 bases). V was cut by 6 bases and J by 3 bases, with 11 bases left in between. This CDR3 spans 13 amino acids. CDR1 and CDR2 from the germline V gene are SEHNR and FQNEAQ (reference sequence).

The V gene is TRBV19, the J gene TRBJ1-5, with 9 positions matching TRBD1. The CDR3 covers 16 residues. The V gene end was trimmed by 5 bases and the J gene end by 4 bases; junction bases not matched to a gene: 9. Germline CDR1 is LNHDA and CDR2 is SQIVND (reference sequence). Written as DNA, the CDR3 is TGTGCCAGTAGTGCCAGGACAGGGGCCAGTAATCAGCCCCAGCATTTT. Its protein product is CASSARTGASNQPQHF.

The chain joins TRBV11-2 to TRBJ1-2, with 9 bases that match TRBD1. The CDR3 runs 13 residues. Germline V gene data show CDR1 as SGHAT and CDR2 as FQNNGV. V was pared by 5 bases and J by 6 bases, with 4 bases of the junction left unmatched. The CDR3 sequence is CASSRDRENGYTF. The CDR3 region has the DNA TGTGCCAGCAGCCGGGACAGGGAAAATGGCTACACCTTC.

This rearrangement joins TRBV5-1 to TRBJ1-2, with no clear D. The CDR3 covers 14 residues. Trimming removed 0 bases at V and 8 bases at J, with 14 bases between. Per the germline V gene, CDR1 is SGHRS and CDR2 is YFSETQ. CDR3 in amino acids: CASSLASGPRGYTF. The CDR3 bases are TGCGCCAGCAGCTTGGCCTCTGGGCCCCGGGGCTACACCTTC. The variable domain in full, with the rest retrieved from reference TRBV5-1 and TRBJ1-2, is KAGVTQTPRYLIKTRGQQVTLSCSPISGHRSVSWYQQTPGQGLQFLFEYFSETQRNKGNFPGRFSGRQFSNSRSEMNVSTLELGDSALYLCASSLASGPRGYTFGSGTRLTVV.

This chain connects TRBV19 to TRBJ2-7; the match to TRBD1 covers 9 bases. Trimming removed 6 bases from V and 0 bases from J; junction bases left unmatched: 3. This CDR3 region has 14 residues. Germline loops: CDR1 LNHDA, CDR2 SQIVND (reference sequence). The CDR3 loop reads CASRPGQGSYEQYF. The DNA of the CDR3 is TGTGCCAGTAGACCGGGACAGGGCTCCTACGAGCAGTACTTC.

The rearrangement joins TRBV15 to TRBJ2-2; a possible D gene is TRBD1 (5 bases). In germline, CDR1 is LNHNV, CDR2 YYDKDF (reference sequence). There are 16 residues in the CDR3. The V end lost 1 base, the J end lost 5 bases, and 14 bases lay between the germline ends. The CDR3 DNA follows: TGTGCCACCAGCAGAGGGGGCGGTTTAGGTACCGGGGAGCTGTTTTTT. This translates into CATSRGGGLGTGELFF.